This passage covers 18 T cell receptor beta chains from one sample sequenced in a study of T-cell reconstitution after alpha-beta-depleted transplantation in children (dated by TCRdb to 2016 to 2017). Receptor amplification or capture employed PCR. Sequenced using an Illumina HiSeq 2500. To normalize quantification of the TCRbeta repertoire, the TCR libraries were built with molecular barcoding that relied on unique molecular identifiers. Through fastp at Q25 and MiXCR, TCRdb rebuilt clones from the public reads, retaining in-frame beta chains. CDR3 protein duplicates are merged, each entry listing the most common genes and DNA. Here the sample has roughly 100,000 distinct CDR3 sequences; about 5.6% occur a single time. Around 5.6% of the sample rests with the top ten. Reading the label with the study, this specimen's time point is: day 60 (about 2 months) after transplantation. In the paper's terms, the treatment or condition label means: allogeneic hematopoietic cell transplantation with graft depleted of TCRalphabeta T cells and CD19 B cells.

This sample comprised PBMCs, mostly from graft donor cells, obtained 60 days after TCRalphabeta/CD19-depleted stem cell transplant. These receptors were taken from a female patient aged 2 to 10 who had a stem cell transplant for Fanconi anemia, so the T cells may come from the graft donor.

This clonotype was counted many times. The gene calls are TRBV5-1 and TRBJ2-2; D perhaps matches TRBD1 (5 bases). Germline CDR1 is SGHRS and CDR2 is YFSETQ. The V end lost 0 bases, the J end lost 0 bases, and 9 bases lay between the germline ends. This CDR3 is 16 amino acids long. CDR3 DNA: TGCGCCAGCAGCTTGGAACAGGTGGCGAACACCGGGGAGCTGTTTTTT. Its protein is CASSLEQVANTGELFF.

This clonotype was seen ten or more times. The chain uses TRBV20-1 and TRBJ2-1, with 8 bases that match TRBD2. Trimming removed 3 bases from V and 8 bases from J; junction bases left unmatched: 3. The CDR3 length is 12 residues. Germline V gene data show CDR1 as DFQATT and CDR2 as SNEGSKA (reference sequence). CDR3 sequence: CSASGREHEQFF. Here the CDR3 DNA reads TGCAGTGCTAGCGGGAGGGAACATGAGCAGTTCTTC.

This clonotype was detected ten times or more. The chain recombines TRBV4-1 with TRBJ1-1, with D possibly being TRBD1 (6 bases). Trimming took 1 base from V and 8 from J, leaving 11 bases between them. This CDR3 region has 13 residues. Germline V CDR1 and CDR2: MGHRA, YSYEKL. The CDR3 sequence: CASSQAGDREAFF. The CDR3 bases are TGCGCCAGCAGCCAAGCAGGAGACAGGGAAGCTTTCTTT.

This clonotype was seen repeatedly, ten times or more. The rearrangement links TRBV12-3 or TRBV12-4 to TRBJ2-5; TRBD2 matches at 7 bases. Trimming removed 1 base from V and 2 bases from J; junction bases left unmatched: 13. The CDR3 totals 18 residues. The CDR3 loop is CASSLGAGVSFWQETQYF. CDR3 coding DNA: TGTGCCAGCAGTTTAGGGGCGGGGGTCTCATTCTGGCAAGAGACCCAGTACTTC.

The table lists this clonotype with many counts. The gene calls are TRBV6-2 or TRBV6-3 and TRBJ2-3; TRBD2 aligns across 8 bases. V was clipped by 4 bases and J by 6 bases; unmatched bases: 9. The germline V gene encodes CDR1 MNHEY and CDR2 SVGEGT. The CDR3 sequence is 15 residues long. The CDR3 reads CASSFKRELPDTQYF. The CDR3 DNA reads as TGTGCCAGCAGTTTCAAGCGGGAGCTCCCGGATACGCAGTATTTT.

This clonotype was recorded at least ten times. V usage is TRBV12-3 or TRBV12-4 and J usage is TRBJ2-7; the D gene is possibly TRBD1 (5 bases). V was clipped by 1 base and J by 2 bases, with 12 bases between them. The CDR3 contains 15 residues. CDR3 sequence reads: CASSLDSRAPYEQYF. For the CDR3, the DNA is TGTGCCAGCAGTTTAGATAGCAGGGCGCCCTACGAGCAGTACTTC.

The V and J genes are TRBV15 and TRBJ2-5, with D perhaps TRBD1 or TRBD2 (6 bases each). This CDR3 is 16 amino acids long. The ends were cut back, 1 base at V and 0 bases at J, with 12 bases in the middle. CDR1 and CDR2 from the germline V gene are LNHNV and YYDKDF (reference sequence). CDR3 nucleotides: TGTGCCACCAGCAGAGGGGGGGCAGGGGACCAAGAGACCCAGTACTTC. The encoded protein is CATSRGGAGDQETQYF.

This clonotype has a count of ten or more. The chain carries TRBV7-9 and TRBJ2-1; TRBD2 agrees at 11 bases. The CDR3 length is 15 residues. In germline, CDR1 is SEHNR, CDR2 FQNEAQ (reference sequence). V dropped 0 bases and J dropped 7; count of bases not matched to a gene: 2. In DNA, the CDR3 is TGTGCCAGCAGCTTAGCGTCTAGCGGGAGGAATGAGCAGTTCTTC. Protein sequence: CASSLASSGRNEQFF.

This clonotype was detected ten times or more. CDR3 in DNA: TGTGCCAGCAGCAAAGGGACTAGCGGGAGTATGAATGAGCAGTTCTTC. It yields the protein CASSKGTSGSMNEQFF. The chain carries TRBV21-1 and TRBJ2-1; the D segment call TRBD2 is taken from the table without a DNA check. TRBV21-1 is a known pseudogene. The CDR3 has 16 amino acids.

This clonotype was counted many times. V usage is TRBV28 and J usage is TRBJ2-3; 8 nucleotides agree with TRBD1. The CDR3 is 16 amino acids. In germline, CDR1 is MDHEN, CDR2 SYDVKM. The V gene end was trimmed by 4 bases and the J gene end by 2 bases; junction bases not matched to a gene: 8. CDR3 nucleotides: TGTGCCAGCAGTTCGGCCGGACAGGGCCTCACAGATACGCAGTATTTT. This translates into CASSSAGQGLTDTQYF.

This clonotype was seen a few times. The chain joins TRBV12-3 or TRBV12-4 to TRBJ2-7; 11 bases fit TRBD2. This CDR3 is 15 amino acids long. Trimming cost V 6 bases and J 4 bases; bases outside gene matches: 8. The CDR3 is CASSPPGTSGYEQYF. In nucleotides, the CDR3 is TGTGCCAGCAGCCCCCCCGGGACTAGCGGTTACGAGCAGTACTTC.

This clonotype has a count of ten or more. The chain carries TRBV5-1 and TRBJ2-1; TRBD2 agrees at 16 bases. V was clipped by 4 bases and J by 2 bases; unmatched bases: 12. This CDR3 region has 20 residues. Germline values: CDR1 SGHRS, CDR2 YFSETQ. CDR3 coding DNA: TGCGCCAGCAGCGGCCCGGGACTAGCGGGAGGGCTCGTCGCCTACAATGAGCAGTTCTTC. Protein product: CASSGPGLAGGLVAYNEQFF.

This clonotype has only one observation. Just one base apart from a much larger clone, this may be a read error. This chain connects TRBV12-3 or TRBV12-4 to TRBJ2-5; tentative D call: TRBD1 (5 bases). Trimming took off 10 bases at V and 2 bases at J, with 29 bases between the two ends. There are 18 residues in the CDR3. CDR3 DNA sequence: TGTGCCATCTGTTTAGGGCTCAGGGTTTGGGTGAGGCAAGAGACCCAGTACTTC. It encodes CAICLGLRVWVRQETQYF.

Comments on this clonotype: A much larger clonotype is one base distant, so this may be a read error. This sequence joins TRBV14 and TRBJ2-3, with D possibly being TRBD2 (5 bases). The CDR3 runs to 13 residues. Germline V gives CDR1 SGHDN, CDR2 FVKESK. V lost 4 bases and J lost 2, with 7 bases in between. CDR3 residues: CASSRRDTDTQYF. The CDR3 DNA reads TGTGCCAGCAGCCGCCGGGACACAGATACGCAGTATTTT.

Many counts were recorded for this clonotype. The chain carries TRBV7-2 and TRBJ2-1; TRBD2 matches 10 bases. Trimming cost V 5 bases and J 8 bases; bases outside gene matches: 9. The CDR3 is made up of 15 amino acids. CDR1 and CDR2 (germline): SGHTA, FQGNSA. The CDR3 DNA sequence: TGTGCCAGCAGCGTTACTAGCGGGATGGTGTATGAGCAGTTCTTC. Translated, it gives CASSVTSGMVYEQFF. The complete variable domain, with remaining parts taken from reference TRBV7-2 and TRBJ2-1, reads GAGVSQSPSNKVTEKGKDVELRCDPISGHTALYWYRQSLGQGLEFLIYFQGNSAPDKSGLPSDRFSAERTGGSVSTLTIQRTQQEDSAVYLCASSVTSGMVYEQFFGPGTRLTVL.

This clonotype was recorded at least ten times. The CDR3 is CASRPTSGVGNEQFF. The CDR3, as DNA: TGTGCCAGCAGGCCTACTAGCGGGGTAGGCAATGAGCAGTTCTTC. J is TRBJ2-1 and V is TRBV7-2, with TRBD2 matching 10 bases. With V trimmed by 6 bases and J by 6 bases, 8 bases remained unmatched. CDR1 is SGHTA and CDR2 is FQGNSA in the germline V gene. There are 15 residues in the CDR3.

This clonotype occurred many times. This chain joins TRBV12-3 or TRBV12-4 and TRBJ1-1; D not certain. This CDR3 is 12 amino acids long. V dropped 3 bases and J dropped 0 bases, with 2 bases sitting between them. The DNA for the CDR3 is TGTGCCAGCAGTTTGGTGAACACTGAAGCTTTCTTT. It yields the protein CASSLVNTEAFF.

Here the CDR3 DNA reads TGCGCCAGCAGCCGGGGGGGTTCTAGCGGCGGGCAGTTCTTC. Translated, it gives CASSRGGSSGGQFF. This rearrangement joins TRBV5-1 to TRBJ2-1; 8 nucleotides align to TRBD2. Germline V gene lookup returns CDR1 SGHRS and CDR2 YFSETQ. The length of the CDR3 is 14 residues. The V and J ends lost 4 bases and 12 bases, in that order; junction bases with no gene match: 12.